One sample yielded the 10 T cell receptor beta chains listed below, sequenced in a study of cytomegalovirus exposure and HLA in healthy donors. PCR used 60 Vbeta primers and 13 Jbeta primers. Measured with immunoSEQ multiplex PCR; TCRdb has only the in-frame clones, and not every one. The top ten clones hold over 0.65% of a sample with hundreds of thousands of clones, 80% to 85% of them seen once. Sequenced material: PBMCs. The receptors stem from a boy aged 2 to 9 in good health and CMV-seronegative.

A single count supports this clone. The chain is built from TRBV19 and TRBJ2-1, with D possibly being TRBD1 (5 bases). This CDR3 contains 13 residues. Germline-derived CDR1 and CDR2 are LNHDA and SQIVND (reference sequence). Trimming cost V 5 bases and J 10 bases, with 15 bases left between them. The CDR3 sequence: CASSVSGMPEQFF. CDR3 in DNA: TGTGCCAGTAGTGTTTCAGGGATGCCGGAGCAGTTCTTC.

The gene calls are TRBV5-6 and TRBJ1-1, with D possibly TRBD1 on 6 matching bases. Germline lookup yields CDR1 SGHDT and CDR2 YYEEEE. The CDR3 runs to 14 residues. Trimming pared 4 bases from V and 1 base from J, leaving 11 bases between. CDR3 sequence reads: CASSKIRGNTEAFF. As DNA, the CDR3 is TGTGCCAGCAGCAAAATCAGGGGGAACACTGAAGCTTTCTTT.

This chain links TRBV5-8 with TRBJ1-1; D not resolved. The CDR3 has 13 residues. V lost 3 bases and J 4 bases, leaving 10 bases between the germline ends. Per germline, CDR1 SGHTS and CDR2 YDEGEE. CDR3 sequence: CASSSLEGTEAFF. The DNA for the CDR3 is TGTGCCAGCAGCTCACTCGAGGGCACTGAAGCTTTCTTT.

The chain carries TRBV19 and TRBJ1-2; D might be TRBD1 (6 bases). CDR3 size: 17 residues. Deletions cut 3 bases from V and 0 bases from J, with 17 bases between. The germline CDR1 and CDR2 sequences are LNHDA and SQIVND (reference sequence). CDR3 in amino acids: CASSITVLAGANYGYTF. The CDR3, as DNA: TGTGCCAGTAGTATTACAGTGTTGGCAGGGGCTAACTATGGCTACACCTTC.

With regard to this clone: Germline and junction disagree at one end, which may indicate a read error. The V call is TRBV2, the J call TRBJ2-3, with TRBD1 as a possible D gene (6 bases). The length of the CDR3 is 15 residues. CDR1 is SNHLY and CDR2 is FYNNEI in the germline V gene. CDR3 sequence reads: CASSADRPSTDPQYF. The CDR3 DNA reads TGTGCCAGCAGTGCCGACAGGCCTAGCACAGATCCGCAGTATTTT.

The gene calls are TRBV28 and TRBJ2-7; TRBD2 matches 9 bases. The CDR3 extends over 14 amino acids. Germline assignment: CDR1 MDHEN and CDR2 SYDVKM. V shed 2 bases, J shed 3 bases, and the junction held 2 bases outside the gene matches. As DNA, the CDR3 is TGTGCCAGCAGTTTAGGCGGGGGGGTCTACGAGCAGTACTTC. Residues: CASSLGGGVYEQYF.

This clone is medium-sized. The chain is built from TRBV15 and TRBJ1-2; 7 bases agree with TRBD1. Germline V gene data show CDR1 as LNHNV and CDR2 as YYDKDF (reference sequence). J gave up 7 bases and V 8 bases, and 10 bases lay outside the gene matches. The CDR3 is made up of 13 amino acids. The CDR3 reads CATSSPGQRGYTF. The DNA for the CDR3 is TGTGCCACCTCCTCTCCGGGACAGCGTGGCTACACCTTC.

The CDR3 region is CASSPRVGGNTGELFF. CDR3 coding DNA: TGTGCCAGCTCACCACGAGTTGGGGGCAACACCGGGGAGCTGTTTTTT. This chain joins TRBV18 and TRBJ2-2; a possible D gene is TRBD1 (6 bases). The CDR3 has 16 residues. CDR1 and CDR2 from the germline V gene are KGHSH and LQKENI. V dropped 1 base and J dropped 2 bases, with 11 bases sitting between them. The entire variable domain, with the rest obtained from reference TRBV18 and TRBJ2-2, is as follows: NAGVMQNPRHLVRRRGQEARLRCSPMKGHSHVYWYRQLPEEGLKFMVYLQKENIIDESGMPKERFSAEFPKEGPSILRIQQVVRGDSAAYFCASSPRVGGNTGELFFGEGSRLTVL.

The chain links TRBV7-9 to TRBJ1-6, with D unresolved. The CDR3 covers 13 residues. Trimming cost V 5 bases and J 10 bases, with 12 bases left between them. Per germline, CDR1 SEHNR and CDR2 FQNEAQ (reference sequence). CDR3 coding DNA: TGTGCCAGCAGCAGAGGCACCTCCTCACCCCTCCACTTT. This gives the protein CASSRGTSSPLHF. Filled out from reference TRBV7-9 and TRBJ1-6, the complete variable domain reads DTGVSQNPRHKITKRGQNVTFRCDPISEHNRLYWYRQTLGQGPEFLTYFQNEAQLEKSRLLSDRFSAERPKGSFSTLEIQRTEQGDSAMYLCASSRGTSSPLHFGNGTRLTVT.

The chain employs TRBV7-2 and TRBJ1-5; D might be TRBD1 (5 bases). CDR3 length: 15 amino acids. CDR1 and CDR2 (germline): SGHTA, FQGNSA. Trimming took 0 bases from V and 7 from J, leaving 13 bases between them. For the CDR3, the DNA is TGTGCCAGCAGCTTAGCCGGGGGGAGAGGGCAGCCCCAGCATTTT. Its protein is CASSLAGGRGQPQHF. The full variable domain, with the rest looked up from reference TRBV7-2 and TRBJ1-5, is GAGVSQSPSNKVTEKGKDVELRCDPISGHTALYWYRQSLGQGLEFLIYFQGNSAPDKSGLPSDRFSAERTGGSVSTLTIQRTQQEDSAVYLCASSLAGGRGQPQHFGDGTRLSIL.